This T cell receptor (beta chain) was captured in a study of T cells in localized non-small cell lung cancer. On this clone: Its antigen remains unidentified.

Assay used: immunoSEQ multiplex PCR; TCRdb lists only in-frame clones, some missing. This sample has approximately 17,000 clones; over 70% occur once, and the top ten carry less than 40%. Overall study findings and caveats: It remains possible that heterogeneity exists, since only one tumor region was sequenced. Longer overall survival was seen with higher T cell density measured in blood. Among the tissues sampled, uninvolved adjacent lung had the highest T cell clonality, above tumor. Out of the top 100 tumor clones, a median around 60 were seen in adjacent lung.

The CDR3 is 13 amino acids. The germline V gene encodes CDR1 WNHNN and CDR2 SYGVQD (reference sequence). The V segment lost 9 bases and the J segment 3 bases; nucleotides outside the gene matches: 5. Source: peripheral blood, taken before any cancer treatment. The sequence derives from an older male donor with stage I lung adenocarcinoma. The V and J genes are TRBV10-1 and TRBJ1-2, with TRBD1 matching over 9 bases. This CDR3 reads CARGTGFYYGYTF. DNA for the CDR3: TGCGCCAGGGGGACAGGGTTCTACTATGGCTACACCTTC.